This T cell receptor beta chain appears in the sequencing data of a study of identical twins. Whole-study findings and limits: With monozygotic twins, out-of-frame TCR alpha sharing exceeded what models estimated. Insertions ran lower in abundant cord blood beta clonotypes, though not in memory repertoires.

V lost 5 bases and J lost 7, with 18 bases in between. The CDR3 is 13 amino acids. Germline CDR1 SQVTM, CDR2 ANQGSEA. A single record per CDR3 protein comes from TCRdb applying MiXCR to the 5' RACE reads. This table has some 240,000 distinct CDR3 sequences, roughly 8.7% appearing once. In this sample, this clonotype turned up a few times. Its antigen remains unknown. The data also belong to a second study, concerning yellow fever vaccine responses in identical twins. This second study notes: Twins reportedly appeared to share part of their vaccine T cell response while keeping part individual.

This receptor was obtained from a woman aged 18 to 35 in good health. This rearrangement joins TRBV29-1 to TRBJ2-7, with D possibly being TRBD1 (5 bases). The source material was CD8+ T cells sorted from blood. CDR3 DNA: TGCAGCGTTACAAAGGGGCCTCCAACGGAGCAGTACTTC. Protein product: CSVTKGPPTEQYF.